This TCR beta chain was identified during a study of T cell changes during pregnancy in multiple sclerosis. Assay used: immunoSEQ multiplex PCR; TCRdb lists only in-frame clones, some missing. The table includes tens of thousands of clones, about nine tenths detected once. V was trimmed by 3 bases and J by 4 bases, leaving 9 bases between them. The CDR3 is 13 residues long. Germline V gene sequence: CDR1 LNHDA, CDR2 SQIVND (reference sequence). The V call is TRBV19, the J call TRBJ2-5; D is undetermined. The sequencing used peripheral blood, collected in the third trimester of pregnancy. This TCR derives from a female donor with multiple sclerosis, enrolled in a pregnancy study. DNA of the CDR3: TGTGCCAGTAGTATCCCCCTAGGAGAGACCCAGTACTTC. This translates into CASSIPLGETQYF. The variable domain in full, with the rest retrieved from reference TRBV19 and TRBJ2-5, is DGGITQSPKYLFRKEGQNVTLSCEQNLNHDAMYWYRQDPGQGLRLIYYSQIVNDFQKGDIAEGYSVSREKKESFPLTVTSAQKNPTAFYLCASSIPLGETQYFGPGTRLLVL.